This entry lists 30 T cell receptor beta chains sequenced from one sample in a study of identical twins. TCRdb passed the 5' RACE reads through MiXCR, listing each CDR3 protein once. Among 500,000 or so distinct CDR3 sequences listed, 13% to 15% were seen once. Another study also made use of these data, one on yellow fever vaccine responses in identical twins.

Sample: CD4+ T cells sorted from blood. The receptors were gathered from a woman under 30 in good health.

This clonotype has just a few counts. The gene calls are TRBV12-3 or TRBV12-4 and TRBJ1-2; D ambiguous. This CDR3 has 14 amino acids. V was cut by 6 bases and J by 0 bases, with 11 bases left in between. The CDR3 region is CASRLDPANYGYTF. The CDR3 nucleotides are TGTGCCAGCAGACTGGACCCGGCTAACTATGGCTACACCTTC.

This chain joins TRBV7-9 and TRBJ1-2; TRBD1 agrees at 8 bases. This CDR3 has 15 amino acids. V shed 4 bases and J 4 bases; nucleotides not matched to a gene: 8. Germline V CDR1 and CDR2: SEHNR, FQNEAQ (reference sequence). In DNA, the CDR3 is TGTGCCAGCAGCTCAGGGACAGGTTCGGTCTATGGCTACACCTTC. This sequence encodes CASSSGTGSVYGYTF.

This clonotype was counted only a few times. This chain links TRBV12-3 or TRBV12-4 with TRBJ1-1; a weak D match, TRBD1 (6 bases). V dropped 6 bases and J dropped 4 bases, with 15 bases sitting between them. The CDR3 runs 14 residues. The CDR3 sequence is CASSPQGGGTEAFF. The CDR3, as DNA: TGTGCCAGCAGCCCACAGGGTGGGGGCACTGAAGCTTTCTTT.

The chain is built from TRBV5-1 and TRBJ2-3; the match to TRBD1 covers 7 bases. Trimming removed 4 bases from V and 3 bases from J; junction bases left unmatched: 20. Germline V gives CDR1 SGHRS, CDR2 YFSETQ. The CDR3 totals 19 residues. CDR3 coding DNA: TGCGCCAGCAGCCCGCCTAATTTTCCGACAGGGCTGCGTACAGATACGCAGTATTTT. Amino acid sequence: CASSPPNFPTGLRTDTQYF.

Turning to this clonotype: At one end the junction does not follow the germline gene, possibly because of a read error. V gene TRBV20-1 combines with J gene TRBJ2-3; D not resolved. Germline V gives CDR1 DFQATT, CDR2 SNEGSKA (reference sequence). CDR3 length: 17 amino acids. DNA for the CDR3: TGCTGTGCTAGGAGTCTGAGTGGCGCGCCTAGCACAGATACGCAGTATTTT. It specifies CCARSLSGAPSTDTQYF.

The CDR3 spells CASSQAGAGGRKLFF. DNA for the CDR3: TGTGCCAGCAGCCAGGCCGGGGCGGGAGGGCGAAAACTGTTTTTT. The chain carries TRBV3-1 and TRBJ1-4, with a possible D match to TRBD1 (5 bases). The germline gives CDR1 LGHDT, CDR2 YNNKEL (reference sequence). Trimming removed 3 bases at V and 10 bases at J, with 18 bases between. The CDR3 loop spans 15 amino acids.

The chain is built from TRBV27 and TRBJ2-1; perhaps TRBD2 as D (5 bases). Germline CDR1 is MNHEY and CDR2 is SMNVEV (reference sequence). The CDR3 loop spans 15 amino acids. V dropped 3 bases and J dropped 0 bases, with 9 bases sitting between them. In nucleotides, the CDR3 is TGTGCCAGCAGTTTCGAGGGAAGCTCCTACAATGAGCAGTTCTTC. Translating it yields CASSFEGSSYNEQFF.

This clonotype was seen a few times. The chain couples TRBV20-1 to TRBJ2-1; tentatively, D is TRBD2 (6 bases). Trimming shortened V by 6 bases and J by 0 bases, and 15 bases separated the two germline ends. The CDR3 has 15 residues. Germline lookup yields CDR1 DFQATT and CDR2 SNEGSKA (reference sequence). In nucleotides, the CDR3 is TGCAGTGCACAGGATGCGGGAAGCTCCTACAATGAGCAGTTCTTC. Protein sequence: CSAQDAGSSYNEQFF.

This clonotype occurred a few times. CDR3 DNA sequence: TGTGCCAGCAGCCAAGTCTGGGGGCACGAGCAGTACTTC. This translates into CASSQVWGHEQYF. V usage is TRBV14 and J usage is TRBJ2-7, with D possibly being TRBD1 (6 bases). The CDR3 length is 13 residues. Germline CDR1 SGHDN, CDR2 FVKESK. The ends were cut back, 1 base at V and 5 bases at J, with 9 bases in the middle.

This clonotype came up many times. V is TRBV24-1 and J is TRBJ2-2; D is ambiguous. The V gene's germline CDR1 is KGHDR and CDR2 SFDVKD. Between the trimmed V and J ends, which lost 9 bases and 3 bases, there was a span of 10 bases. The CDR3 has 13 amino acids. The CDR3 is CATLGPYTGELFF. The CDR3 DNA follows: TGTGCCACCCTCGGGCCATACACCGGGGAGCTGTTTTTT.

J is TRBJ2-7 and V is TRBV11-1; no definite D call. The CDR3 has 18 amino acids. Looked up from germline, CDR1 is SGHAT and CDR2 is FQDESV (reference sequence). The V and J ends lost 2 bases and 0 bases respectively, with 20 bases between them. As DNA, the CDR3 is TGTGCCAGCAGCTTACCCTTGGACGTGGGCCCCGGCTCCTACGAGCAGTACTTC. Its translation is CASSLPLDVGPGSYEQYF.

V usage is TRBV3-1 and J usage is TRBJ2-1; TRBD1 agrees at 8 bases. CDR1 is LGHDT, CDR2 YNNKEL, per germline (reference sequence). V gave up 0 bases and J gave up 9 bases; unmatched junction bases: 7. The CDR3 extends over 15 amino acids. The chain's CDR3 is CASSQDIRGRGEQFF. DNA of the CDR3: TGTGCCAGCAGCCAAGATATCAGGGGGCGCGGTGAGCAGTTCTTC.

This clonotype came up a few times. The chain has TRBV5-6 and TRBJ2-7; D is undetermined. The V gene lost 3 bases and the J gene lost 0 bases, with 4 bases spanning the gap. Germline assignment: CDR1 SGHDT and CDR2 YYEEEE. The CDR3 spans 12 residues. The CDR3 coding sequence is TGTGCCAGCAGCTGGATCTCCTACGAGCAGTACTTC. The encoded protein is CASSWISYEQYF.

The rearrangement links TRBV28 to TRBJ1-2; 7 bases align to TRBD1. The germline gives CDR1 MDHEN, CDR2 SYDVKM. The CDR3 contains 12 residues. The trim removed 6 bases at V and 7 bases at J, leaving 5 bases unmatched. CDR3 loop: CASRGGLGGYTF. The DNA for the CDR3 is TGTGCCAGCAGAGGGGGCTTGGGTGGCTACACCTTC.

This chain links TRBV20-1 with TRBJ1-1, with D perhaps matching TRBD1 (5 bases). Germline loops: CDR1 DFQATT, CDR2 SNEGSKA (reference sequence). V lost 5 bases and J 7 bases, leaving 11 bases between the germline ends. The CDR3 sequence is 11 residues long. The CDR3 nucleotides are TGCAGTGCTTCACAAGGGGTTGAAGCTTTCTTT. Amino acid sequence: CSASQGVEAFF.

This clonotype was seen more than once but under ten times. The chain links TRBV6-2 or TRBV6-3 to TRBJ2-3; 8 bases are shared with TRBD2. The CDR3 runs to 14 residues. Germline V gene data show CDR1 as MNHEY and CDR2 as SVGEGT. The V segment lost 6 bases and the J segment 6 bases; nucleotides outside the gene matches: 8. CDR3 nucleotide sequence: TGTGCCAGCAGGGAGAGCGGGAGATTTGATACGCAGTATTTT. Translation gives CASRESGRFDTQYF.

This clonotype was counted only a few times. This chain uses TRBV19 with TRBJ2-3; 14 positions agree with TRBD2. The CDR3 length is 15 residues. The V and J ends lost 5 bases and 7 bases, in that order; junction bases with no gene match: 5. The germline V gene encodes CDR1 LNHDA and CDR2 SQIVND (reference sequence). As DNA, the CDR3 is TGTGCCAGTAGTGAGGGACTAGCGGGAGTAAATACGCAGTATTTT. It codes for CASSEGLAGVNTQYF.

In this sample, this clonotype turned up a few times. This chain links TRBV7-2 with TRBJ2-7; 10 bases are a match to TRBD2. J gave up 3 bases and V 1 base, and 3 bases lay outside the gene matches. CDR1 is SGHTA, CDR2 FQGNSA, per germline. The CDR3 is 15 amino acids. CDR3 residues: CASSLESGRVYEQYF. DNA for the CDR3: TGTGCCAGCAGCTTAGAGAGCGGGAGGGTCTACGAGCAGTACTTC.

The table lists this clonotype with a few counts. In DNA, the CDR3 is TGTGCCAGCCGCTCTTCCGACCAGGTTTACAATGAGCAGTTCTTC. Amino acids: CASRSSDQVYNEQFF. V and J are TRBV12-3 or TRBV12-4 and TRBJ2-1, with unresolved D. The CDR3 totals 15 residues. V lost 8 bases and J lost 4, with 18 bases in between.

The CDR3 reads CASSPLGGSGAKNIQYF. The CDR3 bases are TGCGCCAGCAGCCCGCTCGGGGGTAGCGGGGCCAAAAACATTCAGTACTTC. V gene TRBV5-1 combines with J gene TRBJ2-4, with 7 bases fitting TRBD2. The germline gives CDR1 SGHRS, CDR2 YFSETQ. V dropped 4 bases and J dropped 1; count of bases not matched to a gene: 11. This CDR3 has 17 residues.

The chain couples TRBV20-1 to TRBJ2-2, with 8 nucleotides matching TRBD1. With 4 bases clipped from V and 4 bases from J, the junction kept 11 bases outside the gene matches. The germline V gene has CDR1 DFQATT and CDR2 SNEGSKA (reference sequence). The CDR3 is made up of 16 amino acids. DNA for the CDR3: TGCAGTGCTACTACCCGGACAGGGAAGGGCACCGGGGAGCTGTTTTTT. Protein sequence: CSATTRTGKGTGELFF.

The chain couples TRBV20-1 to TRBJ2-3; tentative D call: TRBD1 (7 bases). The CDR3 is 15 amino acids. Trimming removed 3 bases from V and 2 bases from J, with 15 bases in between. The germline V gene encodes CDR1 DFQATT and CDR2 SNEGSKA (reference sequence). The chain's CDR3 is CSASKPGGLTDTQYF. CDR3 in DNA: TGCAGTGCTAGTAAGCCAGGGGGGCTCACAGATACGCAGTATTTT.

The table lists this clonotype with a few counts. This sequence joins TRBV7-9 and TRBJ1-2; D not resolved. The CDR3 covers 12 residues. With 1 base removed from V and 6 bases from J, the gap between germline ends came to 6 bases. The germline V gene encodes CDR1 SEHNR and CDR2 FQNEAQ (reference sequence). The CDR3 DNA reads TGTGCCAGCAGCTTAGAGTGGGATGGCTACACCTTC. Its protein product is CASSLEWDGYTF.

The chain uses TRBV29-1 and TRBJ2-1, with 10 bases matching TRBD2. Germline values: CDR1 SQVTM, CDR2 ANQGSEA. V lost 5 bases, J lost 5 bases, and 6 bases stayed unmatched. This CDR3 is built from 14 residues. This chain's CDR3 is CSVSASGRDNEQFF. Here the CDR3 DNA reads TGCAGCGTTTCAGCTAGCGGGAGAGACAATGAGCAGTTCTTC.

In its sample, this clonotype was seen many times. The chain has TRBV4-1 and TRBJ2-7, with D perhaps TRBD1 (7 bases). The ends were cut back, 1 base at V and 1 base at J, with 11 bases in the middle. Germline loops: CDR1 MGHRA, CDR2 YSYEKL. The CDR3 spans 15 residues. Written as DNA, the CDR3 is TGCGCCAGCAGCCAAGGACAGGGAGGATCCTACGAGCAGTACTTC. It is translated as CASSQGQGGSYEQYF.

This clonotype has only a few counts. The chain uses TRBV5-1 and TRBJ2-5; no definite D call. Looked up from germline, CDR1 is SGHRS and CDR2 is YFSETQ. Trimming left V 2 bases short and J 3 bases short, with 11 bases between. This CDR3 region has 14 residues. The CDR3 nucleotides are TGCGCCAGCAGCTTCAGTACGGCTAAAGAGACCCAGTACTTC. It specifies CASSFSTAKETQYF.

This clonotype was found many times. The rearrangement joins TRBV12-3 or TRBV12-4 to TRBJ2-2; D remains unclear. Trimming took off 2 bases at V and 6 bases at J, with 4 bases between the two ends. This CDR3 comprises 12 residues. The CDR3 DNA sequence: TGTGCCAGCAGTTTAATGGCCGGGGAGCTGTTTTTT. Amino acid sequence: CASSLMAGELFF.

V and J are TRBV6-2 or TRBV6-3 and TRBJ2-7; 15 bases agree with TRBD2. The ends lost 5 bases at V and 3 bases at J; junction bases unmatched: 8. CDR3 size: 17 residues. Germline CDR1 is MNHEY and CDR2 is SVGEGT. The CDR3 DNA reads as TGTGCCAGCAGTGGCGGACTAGCGGGAGGGCCCCGCTACGAGCAGTACTTC. Translating gives CASSGGLAGGPRYEQYF.

This clonotype was detected a few times. The chain employs TRBV5-1 and TRBJ2-7; a possible D gene is TRBD2 (6 bases). There are 16 residues in the CDR3. Germline loops: CDR1 SGHRS, CDR2 YFSETQ. Trimming left V 4 bases short and J 5 bases short, with 22 bases between. This CDR3 reads CASSNPVSGVENEQYF. DNA for the CDR3: TGCGCCAGCAGCAACCCTGTGTCGGGGGTGGAGAACGAGCAGTACTTC. The full variable domain, rest sourced from reference TRBV5-1 and TRBJ2-7, is KAGVTQTPRYLIKTRGQQVTLSCSPISGHRSVSWYQQTPGQGLQFLFEYFSETQRNKGNFPGRFSGRQFSNSRSEMNVSTLELGDSALYLCASSNPVSGVENEQYFGPGTRLTVT.

The CDR3 sequence: CASSLALRTEAFF. CDR3 nucleotide sequence: TGCGCCAGCAGCTTGGCCTTGAGGACTGAAGCTTTCTTT. This chain joins TRBV5-1 and TRBJ1-1; D remains unclear. Germline V gene data show CDR1 as SGHRS and CDR2 as YFSETQ. Trimming pared 0 bases from V and 5 bases from J, leaving 8 bases between. The CDR3 has 13 amino acids.